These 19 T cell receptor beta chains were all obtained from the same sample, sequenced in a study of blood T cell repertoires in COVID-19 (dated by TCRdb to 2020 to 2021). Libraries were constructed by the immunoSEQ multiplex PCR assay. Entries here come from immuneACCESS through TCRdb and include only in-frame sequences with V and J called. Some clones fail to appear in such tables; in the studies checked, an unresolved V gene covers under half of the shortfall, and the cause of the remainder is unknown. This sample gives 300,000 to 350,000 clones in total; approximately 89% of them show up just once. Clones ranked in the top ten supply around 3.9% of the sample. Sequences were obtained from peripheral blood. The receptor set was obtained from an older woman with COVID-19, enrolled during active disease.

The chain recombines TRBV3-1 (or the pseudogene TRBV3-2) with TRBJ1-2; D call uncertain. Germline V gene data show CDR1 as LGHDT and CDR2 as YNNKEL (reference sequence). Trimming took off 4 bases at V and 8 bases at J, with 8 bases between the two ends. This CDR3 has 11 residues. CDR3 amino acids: CASSPGWGYTF. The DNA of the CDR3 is TGTGCCAGCAGCCCCGGGTGGGGCTACACCTTC.

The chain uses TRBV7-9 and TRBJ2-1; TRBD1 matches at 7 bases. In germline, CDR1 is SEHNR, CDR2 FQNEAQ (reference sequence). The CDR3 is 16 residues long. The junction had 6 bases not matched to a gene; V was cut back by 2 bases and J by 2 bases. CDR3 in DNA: TGTGCCAGCAGCTTAAAGGGGGCGTCGACCTACAATGAGCAGTTCTTC. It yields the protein CASSLKGASTYNEQFF.

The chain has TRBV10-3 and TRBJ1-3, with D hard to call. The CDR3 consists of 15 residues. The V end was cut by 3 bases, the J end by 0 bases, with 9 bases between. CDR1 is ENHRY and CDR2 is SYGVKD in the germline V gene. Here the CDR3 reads CAISDGPNSGNTIYF. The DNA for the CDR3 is TGTGCCATCAGTGATGGGCCGAACTCTGGAAACACCATATATTTT.

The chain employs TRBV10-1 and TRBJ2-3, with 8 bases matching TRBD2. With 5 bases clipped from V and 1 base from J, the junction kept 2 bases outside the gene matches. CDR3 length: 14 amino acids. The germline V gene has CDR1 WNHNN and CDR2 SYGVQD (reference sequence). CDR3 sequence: CASSKTSGTDTQYF. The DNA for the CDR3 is TGCGCCAGCAGTAAGACTAGCGGCACAGATACGCAGTATTTT.

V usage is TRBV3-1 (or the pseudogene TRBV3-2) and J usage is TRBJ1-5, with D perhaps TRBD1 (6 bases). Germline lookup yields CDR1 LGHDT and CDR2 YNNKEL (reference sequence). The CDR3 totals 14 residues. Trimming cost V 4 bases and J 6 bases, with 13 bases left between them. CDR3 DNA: TGTGCCAGCAGCCGGGGACACGTGGGTCAGCCCCAGCATTTT. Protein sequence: CASSRGHVGQPQHF.

The CDR3 loop is CASRARLAGSNEQFF. The CDR3 coding sequence is TGCGCCAGCAGAGCCCGGCTAGCGGGGAGTAATGAGCAGTTCTTC. The chain couples TRBV4-1 to TRBJ2-1; 9 bases fit TRBD2. CDR3 length: 15 amino acids. CDR1 MGHRA and CDR2 YSYEKL come from the germline V gene. V was clipped by 6 bases and J by 7 bases; unmatched bases: 10.

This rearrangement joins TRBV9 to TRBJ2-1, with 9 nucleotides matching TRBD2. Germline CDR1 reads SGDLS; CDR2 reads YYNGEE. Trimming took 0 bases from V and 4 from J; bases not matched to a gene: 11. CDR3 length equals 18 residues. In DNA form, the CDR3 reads TGTGCCAGCAGCGTAGCTGGAACTGGAAGCGGGGGGTACAATGAGCAGTTCTTC. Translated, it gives CASSVAGTGSGGYNEQFF.

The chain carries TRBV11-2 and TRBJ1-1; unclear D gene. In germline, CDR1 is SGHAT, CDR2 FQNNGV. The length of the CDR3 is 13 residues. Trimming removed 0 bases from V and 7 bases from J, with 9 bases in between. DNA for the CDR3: TGTGCCAGCAGCTTAGATTTCCCCCATGAAGCTTTCTTT. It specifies CASSLDFPHEAFF.

DNA of the CDR3: TGTGCCAGCAGCTTGGAAGCTCGGGGTAGGGATGAAAAACTGTTTTTT. Translation: CASSLEARGRDEKLFF. This chain links TRBV5-6 with TRBJ1-4, with D unresolved. Trimming took 0 bases from V and 6 from J, leaving 15 bases between them. Per the germline V gene, CDR1 is SGHDT and CDR2 is YYEEEE. The CDR3 has 16 amino acids.

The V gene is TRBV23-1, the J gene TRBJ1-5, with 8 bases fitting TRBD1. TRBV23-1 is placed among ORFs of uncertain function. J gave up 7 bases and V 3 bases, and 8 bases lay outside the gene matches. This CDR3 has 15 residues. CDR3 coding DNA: TGCGCCAGCAGTCAGACGGACAGGGTTGGACAGCCCCAGCATTTT. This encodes CASSQTDRVGQPQHF.

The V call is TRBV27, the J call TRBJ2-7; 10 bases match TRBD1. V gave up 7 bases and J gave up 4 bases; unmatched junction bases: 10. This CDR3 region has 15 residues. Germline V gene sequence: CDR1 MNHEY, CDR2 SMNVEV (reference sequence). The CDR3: CASNSPGQGRYEQYF. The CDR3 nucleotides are TGTGCCAGCAACTCACCGGGACAGGGGAGATACGAGCAGTACTTC.

The CDR3 DNA sequence: TGTGCCAGCAGCGCCTGGGACAGTGAAGCTTTCTTT. It codes for CASSAWDSEAFF. The chain has TRBV9 and TRBJ1-1, with 7 bases lining up with TRBD1. With V trimmed by 3 bases and J by 7 bases, 3 bases remained unmatched. The V gene's germline CDR1 is SGDLS and CDR2 YYNGEE. The CDR3 length is 12 residues.

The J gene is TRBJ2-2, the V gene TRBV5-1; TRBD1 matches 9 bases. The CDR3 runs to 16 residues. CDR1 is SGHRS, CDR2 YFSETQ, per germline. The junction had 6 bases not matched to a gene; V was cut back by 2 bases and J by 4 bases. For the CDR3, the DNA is TGCGCCAGCAGCTTTAGAACAGGGGGCATCACCGGGGAGCTGTTTTTT. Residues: CASSFRTGGITGELFF.

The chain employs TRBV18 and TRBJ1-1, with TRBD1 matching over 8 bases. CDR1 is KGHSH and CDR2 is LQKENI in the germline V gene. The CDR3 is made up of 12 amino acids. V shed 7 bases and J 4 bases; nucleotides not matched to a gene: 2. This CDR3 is CASYDRGTEAFF. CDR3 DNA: TGTGCCAGCTACGACAGGGGCACTGAAGCTTTCTTT. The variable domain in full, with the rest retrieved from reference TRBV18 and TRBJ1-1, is NAGVMQNPRHLVRRRGQEARLRCSPMKGHSHVYWYRQLPEEGLKFMVYLQKENIIDESGMPKERFSAEFPKEGPSILRIQQVVRGDSAAYFCASYDRGTEAFFGQGTRLTVV.

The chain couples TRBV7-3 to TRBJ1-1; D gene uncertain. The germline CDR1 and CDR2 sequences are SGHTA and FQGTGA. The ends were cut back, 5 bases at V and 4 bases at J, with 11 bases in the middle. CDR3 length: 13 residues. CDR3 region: CASSPPGGTEAFF. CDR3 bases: TGTGCCAGCAGCCCCCCGGGAGGCACTGAAGCTTTCTTT.

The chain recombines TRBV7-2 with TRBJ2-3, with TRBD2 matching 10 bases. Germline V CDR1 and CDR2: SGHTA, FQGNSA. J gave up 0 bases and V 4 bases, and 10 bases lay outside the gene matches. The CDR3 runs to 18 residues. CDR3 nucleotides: TGTGCCAGCAGCTCCATGGTAGCGGGGGGCGGTAGCACAGATACGCAGTATTTT. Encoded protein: CASSSMVAGGGSTDTQYF. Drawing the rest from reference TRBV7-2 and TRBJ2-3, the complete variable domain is GAGVSQSPSNKVTEKGKDVELRCDPISGHTALYWYRQSLGQGLEFLIYFQGNSAPDKSGLPSDRFSAERTGGSVSTLTIQRTQQEDSAVYLCASSSMVAGGGSTDTQYFGPGTRLTVL.

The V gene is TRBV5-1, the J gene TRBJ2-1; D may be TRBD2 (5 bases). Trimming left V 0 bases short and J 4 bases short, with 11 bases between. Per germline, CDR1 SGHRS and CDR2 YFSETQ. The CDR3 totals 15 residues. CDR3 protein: CASSLGPTGYNEQFF. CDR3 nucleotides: TGCGCCAGCAGCTTGGGGCCAACGGGGTACAATGAGCAGTTCTTC.

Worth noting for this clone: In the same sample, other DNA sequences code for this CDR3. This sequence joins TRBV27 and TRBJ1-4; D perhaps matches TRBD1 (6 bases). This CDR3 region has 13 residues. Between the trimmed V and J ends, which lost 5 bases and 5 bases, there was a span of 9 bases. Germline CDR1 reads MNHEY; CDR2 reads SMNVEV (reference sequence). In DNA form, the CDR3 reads TGTGCCAGCAGTAGAACAGGGAATGAAAAACTGTTTTTT. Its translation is CASSRTGNEKLFF.

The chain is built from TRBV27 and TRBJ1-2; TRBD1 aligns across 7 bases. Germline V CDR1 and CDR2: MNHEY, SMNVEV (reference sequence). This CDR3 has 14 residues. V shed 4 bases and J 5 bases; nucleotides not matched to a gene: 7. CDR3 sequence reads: CASSSHRGIYGYTF. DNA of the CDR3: TGTGCCAGCAGTTCCCACAGGGGCATTTATGGCTACACCTTC.